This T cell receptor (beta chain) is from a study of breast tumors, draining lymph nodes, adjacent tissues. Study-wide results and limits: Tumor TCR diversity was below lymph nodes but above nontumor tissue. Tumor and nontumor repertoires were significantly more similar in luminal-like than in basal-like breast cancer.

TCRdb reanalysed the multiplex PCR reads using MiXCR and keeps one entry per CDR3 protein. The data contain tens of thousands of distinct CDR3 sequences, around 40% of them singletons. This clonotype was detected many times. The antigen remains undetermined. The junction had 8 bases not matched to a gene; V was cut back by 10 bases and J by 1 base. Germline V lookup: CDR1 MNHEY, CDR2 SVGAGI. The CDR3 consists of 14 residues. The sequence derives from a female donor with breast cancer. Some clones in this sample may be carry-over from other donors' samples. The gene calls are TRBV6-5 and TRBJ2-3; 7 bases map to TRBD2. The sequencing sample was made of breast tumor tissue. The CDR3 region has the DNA TGTGCCACACGGGAGGCGGGGGGCACAGATACGCAGTATTTT. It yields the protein CATREAGGTDTQYF.